What follows is one T cell receptor (beta chain) and its context. The data belong to a study of blood T cell repertoires in COVID-19. Whole-study context: Researchers got acute and convalescent COVID-19 samples from the United States, Italy and Spain. PBMCs, B-cell-depleted T cells, or T cells were the source of the cDNA or gDNA that made up the material.

The V gene lost 0 bases and the J gene lost 7 bases, with 16 bases spanning the gap. There are 15 residues in the CDR3. The V gene's germline CDR1 is LGHNA and CDR2 YNFKEQ. In the authors' methods: For nucleated cells, counts were estimated from reference gene primer amplification. Sequenced by immunoSEQ multiplex PCR; TCRdb stores in-frame clones only, minus some. The V and J calls and clone size come from that table; D and trimming were worked out from the DNA. The sample holds roughly 18,000 clones, roughly 89% seen once. The V and J genes are TRBV4-2 and TRBJ2-7, with unresolved D. Specimen: peripheral blood. The TCR was taken from a man aged 60 to 75 with active COVID-19. The CDR3 coding sequence is TGTGCCAGCAGCCAAGATGGAGCGCCCAGCGAAGAGCAGTACTTC. The encoded protein is CASSQDGAPSEEQYF.